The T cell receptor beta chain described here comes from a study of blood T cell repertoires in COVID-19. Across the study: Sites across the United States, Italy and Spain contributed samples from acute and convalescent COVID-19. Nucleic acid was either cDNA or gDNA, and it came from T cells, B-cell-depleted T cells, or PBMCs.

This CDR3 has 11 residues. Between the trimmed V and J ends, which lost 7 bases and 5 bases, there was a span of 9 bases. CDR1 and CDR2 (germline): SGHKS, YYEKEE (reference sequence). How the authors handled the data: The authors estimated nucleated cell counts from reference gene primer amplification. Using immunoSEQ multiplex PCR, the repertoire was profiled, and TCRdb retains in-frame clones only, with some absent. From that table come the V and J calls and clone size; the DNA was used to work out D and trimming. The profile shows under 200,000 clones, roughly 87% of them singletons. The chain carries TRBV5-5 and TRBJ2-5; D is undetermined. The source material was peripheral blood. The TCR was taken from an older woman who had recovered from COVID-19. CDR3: CASSRRETQYF. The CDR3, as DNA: TGTGCCAGCTCTCGGCGGGAGACCCAGTACTTC. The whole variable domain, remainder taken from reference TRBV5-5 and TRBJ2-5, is DAGVTQSPTHLIKTRGQQVTLRCSPISGHKSVSWYQQVLGQGPQFIFQYYEKEERGRGNFPDRFSARQFPNYSSELNVNALLLGDSALYLCASSRRETQYFGPGTRLLVL.